Following are 19 T cell receptor beta chains from one sample sequenced in a study of cytomegalovirus exposure and HLA in healthy donors (dated 2017 in TCRdb). The library was produced with the immunoSEQ multiplex PCR assay. For the multiplex PCR, a mixture combining 60 forward primers for TCR Vbeta segments and 13 reverse primers for TCR Jbeta segments was used. TCRdb mirrors the immuneACCESS table, restricted to in-frame sequences. Some clones are absent from its copies; in checked studies, under half trace to an unresolved V gene, and the reason for the others is unknown. The sample has about 190,000 clones on record, about 85% of them singletons. The ten largest clones take up 0.9% to 1.2% of the sample. Sequencing was carried out using PBMCs. These receptor sequences come from a boy younger than 10 in good health and CMV-seronegative.

CDR3 residues: CASSLAGLVSYEQYF. The CDR3 DNA follows: TGTGCCAGCAGCTTAGCGGGACTAGTTTCCTACGAGCAGTACTTC. This rearrangement joins TRBV11-2 to TRBJ2-7, with 8 bases lining up with TRBD2. Trimming took 1 base from V and 1 from J; bases not matched to a gene: 3. Germline-derived CDR1 and CDR2 are SGHAT and FQNNGV. The CDR3 totals 15 residues.

The chain recombines TRBV29-1 with TRBJ2-7; 8 positions match TRBD1. Germline loops: CDR1 SQVTM, CDR2 ANQGSEA. The CDR3 contains 12 residues. The trim removed 7 bases at V and 4 bases at J, leaving 6 bases unmatched. The chain's CDR3 is CSAADREYEQYF. The CDR3 bases are TGCAGCGCTGCGGACAGGGAGTACGAGCAGTACTTC.

The V gene is TRBV7-6, the J gene TRBJ1-6; 8 bases map to TRBD1. From germline, CDR1 is SGHVS and CDR2 FNYEAQ. After removal of 4 bases from V and 8 bases from J, the junction contained 4 bases not matched to a gene. The CDR3 loop spans 14 amino acids. The CDR3 nucleotides read TGTGCCAGCAGCTGGACAGGGATGGATTCACCCCTCCACTTT. Amino acids: CASSWTGMDSPLHF. Full variable domain (missing parts from reference TRBV7-6 and TRBJ1-6): GAGVSQSPRYKVTKRGQDVALRCDPISGHVSLYWYRQALGQGPEFLTYFNYEAQQDKSGLPNDRFSAERPEGSISTLTIQRTEQRDSAMYRCASSWTGMDSPLHFGNGTRLTVT.

This sequence joins TRBV6-1 and TRBJ1-5; D not resolved. The V and J ends lost 5 bases and 6 bases respectively, with 17 bases between them. The length of the CDR3 is 15 residues. Germline assignment: CDR1 MNHNS and CDR2 SASEGT. The chain's CDR3 is CASSMEKGTGQPQHF. CDR3 sequence (DNA): TGTGCCAGCAGTATGGAGAAAGGTACGGGTCAGCCCCAGCATTTT.

This chain uses TRBV30 with TRBJ1-1, with TRBD1 matching over 8 bases. V was clipped by 0 bases and J by 4 bases; unmatched bases: 13. Germline V gives CDR1 GTSNPN, CDR2 SVGIG (reference sequence). The length of the CDR3 is 17 residues. CDR3 in DNA: TGTGCCTGGAGTGTACTTATCGGCAGGGGGCACTCCACTGAAGCTTTCTTT. Protein: CAWSVLIGRGHSTEAFF.

The chain uses TRBV27 and TRBJ2-3; 7 bases are a match to TRBD2. Germline V gene lookup returns CDR1 MNHEY and CDR2 SMNVEV (reference sequence). The CDR3 runs to 14 residues. Unmatched junction bases numbered 8, after V lost 10 bases and J lost 1 base. CDR3 nucleotides: TGTGCCACCGCGCGGGGGTCTCGCACAGATACGCAGTATTTT. The encoded protein is CATARGSRTDTQYF.

The gene calls are TRBV27 and TRBJ2-2; TRBD1 aligns across 9 bases. The CDR3 is 18 residues long. CDR1 and CDR2 from the germline V gene are MNHEY and SMNVEV (reference sequence). The V gene end was trimmed by 3 bases and the J gene end by 6 bases; junction bases not matched to a gene: 14. The CDR3 sequence is CASSLSQGAQNTPGELFF. CDR3 coding DNA: TGTGCCAGCAGTTTGTCACAGGGGGCGCAAAACACCCCCGGGGAGCTGTTTTTT.

This rearrangement joins TRBV27 to TRBJ2-7, with a possible D match to TRBD1 (5 bases). Trimming cost V 7 bases and J 5 bases, with 24 bases left between them. This CDR3 is built from 16 residues. Germline values: CDR1 MNHEY, CDR2 SMNVEV (reference sequence). This CDR3 is CASKRARAGSPHEQYF. The CDR3 DNA reads TGTGCCAGCAAACGGGCGCGCGCAGGGTCTCCCCACGAGCAGTACTTC.

The rearrangement links TRBV28 to TRBJ2-1; no firm D call. In germline, CDR1 is MDHEN, CDR2 SYDVKM. V was shortened by 6 bases and J by 6 bases, with 9 bases between the two germline ends. This CDR3 spans 12 amino acids. CDR3 in DNA: TGTGCCAGCAGCGCAACTCCCAATGAGCAGTTCTTC. Residues: CASSATPNEQFF.

This clone was seen a handful of times. This chain uses TRBV18 with TRBJ1-1, with D possibly TRBD1 on 6 matching bases. The CDR3 spans 16 residues. V was trimmed by 6 bases and J by 1 base, leaving 18 bases between them. The germline gives CDR1 KGHSH, CDR2 LQKENI. The CDR3 bases are TGTGCCAGCTCCACTGGGGGAACAGGGACGAACACTGAAGCTTTCTTT. Its protein is CASSTGGTGTNTEAFF.

The chain combines TRBV6-1 with TRBJ1-3; TRBD1 might be the D (5 bases). CDR1 is MNHNS, CDR2 SASEGT, per germline. Trimming stripped 5 bases from V and 2 bases from J, with 13 bases between. The CDR3 spans 15 residues. CDR3 sequence reads: CASSSFTGAGNTIYF. CDR3 bases: TGTGCCAGCAGTTCTTTTACAGGTGCTGGAAACACCATATATTTT.

As regards this clone: The junction departs from the called germline gene at one end, perhaps through a read error. The chain couples TRBV7-9 to TRBJ1-1, with D possibly being TRBD1 (5 bases). The CDR3 is 12 amino acids. Germline V gives CDR1 SEHNR, CDR2 FQNEAQ (reference sequence). CDR3 nucleotides: TGTTCCAGCAGCACAGGGAACACTGAAGCTTTCTTT. Translation gives CSSSTGNTEAFF.

The CDR3 coding sequence is TGTGCCCCCCGCCAGTACCAAGAGACCCAGTACTTC. Encoded protein: CAPRQYQETQYF. The rearrangement links TRBV6-5 to TRBJ2-5; no definite D call. V lost 11 bases to trimming and J lost 0 bases, with 10 bases between them. This CDR3 spans 12 amino acids. Germline CDR1 reads MNHEY; CDR2 reads SVGAGI.

The chain joins TRBV28 to TRBJ1-3, with 8 bases that match TRBD1. CDR1 and CDR2 from the germline V gene are MDHEN and SYDVKM. The V segment lost 7 bases and the J segment 2 bases; nucleotides outside the gene matches: 4. The CDR3 consists of 14 residues. The chain's CDR3 is CASKQTGAGNTIYF. DNA for the CDR3: TGTGCCAGCAAGCAGACAGGGGCTGGAAACACCATATATTTT.

In this sample, this clone turned up once. This chain links TRBV30 with TRBJ2-7; 7 bases align to TRBD2. The J segment lost 0 bases and the V segment lost 2 bases, leaving 10 bases of the junction unmatched. CDR1 GTSNPN and CDR2 SVGIG come from the germline V gene (reference sequence). The CDR3 has 16 amino acids. The CDR3 region has the DNA TGTGCCTGGAGTCCCTATCGCGGCGGGAGCTCCTACGAGCAGTACTTC. It codes for CAWSPYRGGSSYEQYF.

The chain is built from TRBV5-8 and TRBJ1-6, with a tentative D call TRBD1 (6 bases). Germline V gene sequence: CDR1 SGHTS, CDR2 YDEGEE. Trimming left V 4 bases short and J 10 bases short, with 15 bases between. This CDR3 is built from 14 residues. CDR3: CASSATGHLSPLHF. In nucleotides, the CDR3 is TGTGCCAGCAGCGCCACGGGACACCTATCACCCCTCCACTTT.

The CDR3 is CASSQGGYGELFF. The DNA for the CDR3 is TGTGCCAGCAGCCAAGGGGGCTACGGGGAGCTGTTTTTT. The V and J genes are TRBV7-2 and TRBJ2-2; 7 bases match TRBD1. V gave up 5 bases and J gave up 7 bases; unmatched junction bases: 4. The CDR3 is made up of 13 amino acids. CDR1 and CDR2 (germline): SGHTA, FQGNSA.

The chain links TRBV28 to TRBJ2-2; tentatively, D is TRBD1 (6 bases). Trimming took 8 bases from V and 0 from J, leaving 13 bases between them. CDR1 and CDR2 from the germline V gene are MDHEN and SYDVKM. The CDR3 contains 15 residues. DNA for the CDR3: TGTGCCAGCTGGTCTGGGACAACGAACACCGGGGAGCTGTTTTTT. Amino acid sequence: CASWSGTTNTGELFF.

The chain couples TRBV18 to TRBJ2-5; possibly TRBD1 for D (6 bases). The assigned J gene may be wrong: the sequence end matches TRBJ2-7 better. Germline V gene lookup returns CDR1 KGHSH and CDR2 LQKENI. The CDR3 is 17 amino acids. CDR3 sequence (DNA): TGTGCCAGCTCACCGCTAGGACAGCAGTCTCTATTCTACGAGCAGTACTTC. Amino acids: CASSPLGQQSLFYEQYF.